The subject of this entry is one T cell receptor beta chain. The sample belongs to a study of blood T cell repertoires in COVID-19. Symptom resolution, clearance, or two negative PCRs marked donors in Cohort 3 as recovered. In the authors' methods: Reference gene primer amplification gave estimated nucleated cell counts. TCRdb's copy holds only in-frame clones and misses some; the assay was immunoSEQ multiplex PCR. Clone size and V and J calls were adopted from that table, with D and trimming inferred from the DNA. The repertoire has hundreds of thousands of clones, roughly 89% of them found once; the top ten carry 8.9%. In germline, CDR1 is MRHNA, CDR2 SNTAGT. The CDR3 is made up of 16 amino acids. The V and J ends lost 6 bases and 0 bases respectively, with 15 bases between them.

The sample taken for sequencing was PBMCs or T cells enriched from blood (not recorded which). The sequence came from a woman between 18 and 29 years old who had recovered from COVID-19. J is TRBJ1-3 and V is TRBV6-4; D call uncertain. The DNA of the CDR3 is TGTGCCAGCAGACCGCGGAAAGATTACTCTGGAAACACCATATATTTT. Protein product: CASRPRKDYSGNTIYF.